The present T cell receptor beta chain was sequenced within a study of CXCR3-negative and CXCR3-positive naive CD8 T cells. Overall study findings and caveats: High diversity, comparable across both naive subsets, contrasted with much lower diversity in memory CD8+ cells. Hydrophobicity was higher for TRB CDR3s found in CXCR3-positive naive cells than in CXCR3-negative naive cells. Similar TRBV-TRBJ gene usage was seen in naive CXCR3-negative and CXCR3-positive cells, but not in memory cells.

In regard to this clonotype: Antigen: not known.

In preparing the TRB cDNA libraries, 5' RACE with UMI labels was used. For each CDR3 protein, TCRdb gives one entry from its re-call of the 5' RACE reads, without DNA. Here the sample table reports 130,000 to 150,000 distinct CDR3 sequences. From germline, CDR1 is SGHRS and CDR2 YFSETQ. There are 13 residues in the CDR3. Naive CD8+ T cells showed a CD45RO-CCR7+CD27+CD95- phenotype. This sequence joins TRBV5-1 and TRBJ2-3; with no DNA, the TCRdb D assignment of TRBD1 cannot be verified. Material for sequencing was naive CXCR3+ CD8+ T cells from blood. Sample subset: CD45RO-CCR7+CD27+CD95- naive CD8+ T cells expressing CXCR3 (TNR3+). This TCR came from a human donor in good health. Some clones in this sample may be carry-over from other donors' samples. The CDR3 loop reads CASSTTGPDTQYF.